Here is one T cell receptor (beta chain) with its context. The target antigen is unknown. The protocol was immunoSEQ multiplex PCR, while the TCRdb copy is restricted to in-frame clones and leaves out a portion. The sample records some 43,000 clones, around 86% being singletons. Every patient relapsed after autologous stem cell transplantation, and brentuximab vedotin exposure varied. CDR1 is MNHEY and CDR2 is SMNVEV in the germline V gene (reference sequence). This CDR3 has 13 residues. Trimming left V 7 bases short and J 5 bases short, with 15 bases between. This record belongs to a study of PD-1 blockade in classical Hodgkin lymphoma. Study results and limitations: Causes of the repertoire differences remain undefined, possibly disease activity or prior therapy.

The sample was peripheral blood mononuclear cells (PBMCs), taken before the second cycle of nivolumab. The rearrangement links TRBV27 to TRBJ2-7; D is possibly TRBD1 (7 bases). This receptor was identified in a human donor with classical Hodgkin lymphoma. CDR3: CASIRGEADEQYF. The CDR3 bases are TGTGCCAGCATCAGGGGGGAGGCGGACGAGCAGTACTTC.